The T cell receptor beta chain under discussion was sequenced for a study of control samples from healthy donors and cancer patients. This CDR3 has 15 amino acids. V lost 3 bases and J 4 bases, leaving 13 bases between the germline ends. Germline V lookup: CDR1 SGHVS, CDR2 FQNEAQ. The assay was immunoSEQ multiplex PCR, and TCRdb's table has in-frame clones only and misses some. The sample shows roughly 120,000 clones, approximately 90% of them seen only once. J is TRBJ2-1 and V is TRBV7-8, with TRBD2 as a possible D gene (5 bases). Sequencing was done on a sample of PBMCs. This sequence was found in an older woman with lung cancer. CDR3 DNA sequence: TGTGCCAGCAGCTTCACTAGTGCCCTATACAATGAGCAGTTCTTC. It yields the protein CASSFTSALYNEQFF.